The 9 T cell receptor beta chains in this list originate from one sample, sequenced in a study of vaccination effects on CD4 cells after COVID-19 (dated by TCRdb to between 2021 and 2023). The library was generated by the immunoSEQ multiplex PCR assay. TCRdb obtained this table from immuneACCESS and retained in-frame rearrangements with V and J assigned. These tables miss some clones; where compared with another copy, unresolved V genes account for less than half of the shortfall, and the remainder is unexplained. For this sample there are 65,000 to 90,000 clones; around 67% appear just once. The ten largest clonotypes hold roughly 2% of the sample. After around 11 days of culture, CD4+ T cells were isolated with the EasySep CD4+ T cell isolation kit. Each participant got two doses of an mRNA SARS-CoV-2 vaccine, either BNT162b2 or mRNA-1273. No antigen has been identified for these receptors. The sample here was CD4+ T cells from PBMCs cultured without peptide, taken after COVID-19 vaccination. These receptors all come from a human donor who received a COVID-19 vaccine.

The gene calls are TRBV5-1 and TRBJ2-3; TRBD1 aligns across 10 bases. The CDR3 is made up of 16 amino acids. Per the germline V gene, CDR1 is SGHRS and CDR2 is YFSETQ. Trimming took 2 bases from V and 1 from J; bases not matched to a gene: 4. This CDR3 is CASSLSGTGGTDTQYF. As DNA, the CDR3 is TGCGCCAGCAGCTTATCCGGGACAGGGGGCACAGATACGCAGTATTTT.

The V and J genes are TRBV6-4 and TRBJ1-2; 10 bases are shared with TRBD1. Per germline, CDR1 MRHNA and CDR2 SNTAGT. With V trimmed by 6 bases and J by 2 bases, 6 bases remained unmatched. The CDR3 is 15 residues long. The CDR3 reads CASRLTGGENYGYTF. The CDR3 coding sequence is TGTGCCAGCAGGCTGACAGGGGGCGAGAACTATGGCTACACCTTC.

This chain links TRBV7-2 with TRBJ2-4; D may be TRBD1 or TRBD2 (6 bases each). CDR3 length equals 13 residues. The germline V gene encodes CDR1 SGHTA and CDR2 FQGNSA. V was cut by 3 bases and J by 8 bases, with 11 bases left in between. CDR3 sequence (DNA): TGTGCCAGCAGCTTCACTAGGGGGGACATTCAGTACTTC. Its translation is CASSFTRGDIQYF.

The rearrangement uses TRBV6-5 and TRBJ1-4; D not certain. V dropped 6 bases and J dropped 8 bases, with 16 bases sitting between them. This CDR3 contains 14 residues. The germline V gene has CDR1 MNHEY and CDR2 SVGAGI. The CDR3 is CASSPGLLGEKLFF. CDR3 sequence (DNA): TGTGCCAGCAGCCCGGGTCTCCTTGGGGAAAAACTGTTTTTT.

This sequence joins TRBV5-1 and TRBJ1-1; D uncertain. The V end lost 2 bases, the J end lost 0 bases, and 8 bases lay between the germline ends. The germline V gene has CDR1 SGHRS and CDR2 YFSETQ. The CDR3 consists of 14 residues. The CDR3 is CASSFGSLNTEAFF. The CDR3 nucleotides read TGCGCCAGCAGCTTCGGCAGCTTGAACACTGAAGCTTTCTTT.

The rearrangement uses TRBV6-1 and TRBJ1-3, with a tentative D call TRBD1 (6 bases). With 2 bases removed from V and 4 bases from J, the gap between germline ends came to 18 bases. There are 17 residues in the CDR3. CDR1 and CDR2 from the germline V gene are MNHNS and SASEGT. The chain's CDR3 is CASSELYRELSGNTIYF. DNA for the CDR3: TGTGCCAGCAGTGAACTTTACAGGGAGTTATCGGGAAACACCATATATTTT.

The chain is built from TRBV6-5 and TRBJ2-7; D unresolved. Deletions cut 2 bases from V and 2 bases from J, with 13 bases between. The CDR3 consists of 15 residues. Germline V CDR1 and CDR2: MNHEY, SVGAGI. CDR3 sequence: CASSYQPRNTYEQYV. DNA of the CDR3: TGTGCCAGCAGTTACCAACCCAGAAATACCTACGAGCAGTACGTC.

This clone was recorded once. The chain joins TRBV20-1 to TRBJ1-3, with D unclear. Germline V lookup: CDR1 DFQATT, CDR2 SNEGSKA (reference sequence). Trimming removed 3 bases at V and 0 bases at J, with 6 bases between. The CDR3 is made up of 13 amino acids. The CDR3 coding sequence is TGCAGTGCTAGTAGAGGCTCTGGAAACACCATATATTTT. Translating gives CSASRGSGNTIYF.

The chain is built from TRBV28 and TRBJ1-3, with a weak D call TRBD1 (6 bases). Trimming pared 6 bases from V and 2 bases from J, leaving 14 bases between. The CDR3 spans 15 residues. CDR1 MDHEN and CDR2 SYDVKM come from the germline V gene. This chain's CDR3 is CASSRVGGPGNTIYF. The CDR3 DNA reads TGTGCCAGCAGCCGGGTTGGGGGGCCTGGAAACACCATATATTTT.